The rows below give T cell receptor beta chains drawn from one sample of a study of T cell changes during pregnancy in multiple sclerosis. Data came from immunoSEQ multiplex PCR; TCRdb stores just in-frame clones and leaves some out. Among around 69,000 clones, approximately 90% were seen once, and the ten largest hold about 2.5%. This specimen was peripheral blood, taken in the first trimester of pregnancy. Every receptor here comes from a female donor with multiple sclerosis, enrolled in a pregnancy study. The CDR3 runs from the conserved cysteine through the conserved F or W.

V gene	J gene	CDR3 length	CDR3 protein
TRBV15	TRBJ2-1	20	CATSRSPGTSGKSSYNEQFF
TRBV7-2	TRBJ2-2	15	CASSRQGLDTGELFF
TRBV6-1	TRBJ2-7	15	CASSPRGTGNYEQYF
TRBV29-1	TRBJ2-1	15	CSVKLRDGEVLEQFF
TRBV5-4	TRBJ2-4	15	CASRMGREGPNIQYF
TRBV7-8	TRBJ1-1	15	CASSLEVGAKAEAFF
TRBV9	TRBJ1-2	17	CASSVEGQGSWNYGYTF
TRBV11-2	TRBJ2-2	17	CASSLEIRSANTGELFF
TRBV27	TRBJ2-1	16	CASSLSTGGRFDEQFF
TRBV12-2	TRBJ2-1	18	CASRHSGTSGRFSNEQFF
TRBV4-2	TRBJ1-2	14	CASSQGTGRYGYTF
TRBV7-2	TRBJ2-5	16	CASSSRTGNTGETQYF
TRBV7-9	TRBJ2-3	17	CASSLATGTGETDTQYF
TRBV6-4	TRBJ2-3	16	CASSDSGASGADTQYF
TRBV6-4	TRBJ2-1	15	CASSELAGGLNEQFF
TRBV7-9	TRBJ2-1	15	CASSVGLAAYNEQFF
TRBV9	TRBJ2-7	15	CASSRGTGGVYEQYF